Listed here are 8 T cell receptor beta chains from one sample, sequenced in a study of response to subunit inactivated influenza vaccine. MiXCR, run by TCRdb on the RT-PCR reads, gives a single entry per CDR3 protein. This table has approximately 170,000 distinct CDR3 sequences, approximately 12% appearing once. These same records also appear under a second study, on T cells expressing NK-cell markers. That work states: cDNA encoding TCR beta was synthesized via 5'RACE template switching incorporating UMIs.

Sequenced here: CD8+ T cells sorted from PBMCs, sampled 11 to 12 days after vaccination. Receptor source: a man aged 45-60 years who received an inactivated influenza vaccine.

This clonotype was seen ten or more times. The chain carries TRBV28 and TRBJ2-5; the match to TRBD2 covers 11 bases. Germline V gene sequence: CDR1 MDHEN, CDR2 SYDVKM. The CDR3 runs to 18 residues. The V gene end was trimmed by 7 bases and the J gene end by 4 bases; junction bases not matched to a gene: 17. The CDR3: CASTPSPATSGNGETQYF. The CDR3, as DNA: TGTGCCAGCACCCCATCCCCCGCGACTAGCGGGAATGGAGAGACCCAGTACTTC. The variable domain in full, completed from reference TRBV28 and TRBJ2-5, reads DVKVTQSSRYLVKRTGEKVFLECVQDMDHENMFWYRQDPGLGLRLIYFSYDVKMKEKGDIPEGYSVSREKKERFSLILESASTNQTSMYLCASTPSPATSGNGETQYFGPGTRLLVL.

This clonotype has just a few counts. The chain joins TRBV20-1 to TRBJ2-7; TRBD2 might be the D (5 bases). Trimming pared 3 bases from V and 2 bases from J, leaving 11 bases between. The CDR3 consists of 13 residues. Per germline, CDR1 DFQATT and CDR2 SNEGSKA (reference sequence). The CDR3 region has the DNA TGCAGTGCTAGGGAGGCAGACGCCTACGAGCAGTACTTC. Translated: CSAREADAYEQYF.

This clonotype was seen a handful of times. This sequence joins TRBV5-1 and TRBJ2-1; D is uncertain. The germline V gene has CDR1 SGHRS and CDR2 YFSETQ. Trimming stripped 0 bases from V and 0 bases from J, with 10 bases between. The CDR3 spans 16 residues. The CDR3 protein is CASSLAIAPSYNEQFF. CDR3 DNA: TGCGCCAGCAGCTTGGCCATCGCGCCCTCCTACAATGAGCAGTTCTTC.

The chain carries TRBV3-1 and TRBJ2-7, with unresolved D. From germline, CDR1 is LGHDT and CDR2 YNNKEL (reference sequence). The CDR3 totals 17 residues. V was trimmed by 0 bases and J by 0 bases, leaving 15 bases between them. The CDR3 DNA reads TGTGCCAGCAGCCAAGATCTCCTGGCCTCGAGCTCCTACGAGCAGTACTTC. Residues: CASSQDLLASSSYEQYF.

The sample holds many counts of this clonotype. This CDR3 is CASRPSGGAWEQFF. Here the CDR3 DNA reads TGTGCCAGCAGACCTAGCGGGGGGGCCTGGGAGCAGTTCTTC. The chain employs TRBV12-3 or TRBV12-4 and TRBJ2-1, with 12 bases matching TRBD2. V was clipped by 6 bases and J by 10 bases; unmatched bases: 7. The CDR3 covers 14 residues.

In its sample, this clonotype was seen a few times. The V gene is TRBV14, the J gene TRBJ2-7; 9 nucleotides align to TRBD1. Losses at the gene ends were 3 bases for V and 5 bases for J; bases not matched to a gene: 5. CDR1 and CDR2 from the germline V gene are SGHDN and FVKESK. The CDR3 covers 14 residues. The CDR3 here is CASSQGTGSNEQYF. DNA for the CDR3: TGTGCCAGCAGCCAGGGGACAGGGTCCAACGAGCAGTACTTC.

The sample holds many counts of this clonotype. The CDR3: CSARSPEGTFNEQYF. The CDR3 bases are TGCAGTGCTAGGAGCCCAGAGGGAACTTTCAACGAGCAGTACTTC. This chain uses TRBV20-1 with TRBJ2-7, with D perhaps matching TRBD2 (5 bases). The CDR3 extends over 15 amino acids. Germline V gene lookup returns CDR1 DFQATT and CDR2 SNEGSKA (reference sequence). The germline V and J ends were trimmed by 3 bases and 5 bases, with 20 bases remaining between them.

The genes are TRBV12-3 or TRBV12-4 and TRBJ1-1; TRBD1 matches 7 bases. The V segment lost 1 base and the J segment 3 bases; nucleotides outside the gene matches: 5. This CDR3 is built from 15 residues. As DNA, the CDR3 is TGTGCCAGCAGTTTAGGAGGGGGCTGGGACACTGAAGCTTTCTTT. Amino acid sequence: CASSLGGGWDTEAFF.